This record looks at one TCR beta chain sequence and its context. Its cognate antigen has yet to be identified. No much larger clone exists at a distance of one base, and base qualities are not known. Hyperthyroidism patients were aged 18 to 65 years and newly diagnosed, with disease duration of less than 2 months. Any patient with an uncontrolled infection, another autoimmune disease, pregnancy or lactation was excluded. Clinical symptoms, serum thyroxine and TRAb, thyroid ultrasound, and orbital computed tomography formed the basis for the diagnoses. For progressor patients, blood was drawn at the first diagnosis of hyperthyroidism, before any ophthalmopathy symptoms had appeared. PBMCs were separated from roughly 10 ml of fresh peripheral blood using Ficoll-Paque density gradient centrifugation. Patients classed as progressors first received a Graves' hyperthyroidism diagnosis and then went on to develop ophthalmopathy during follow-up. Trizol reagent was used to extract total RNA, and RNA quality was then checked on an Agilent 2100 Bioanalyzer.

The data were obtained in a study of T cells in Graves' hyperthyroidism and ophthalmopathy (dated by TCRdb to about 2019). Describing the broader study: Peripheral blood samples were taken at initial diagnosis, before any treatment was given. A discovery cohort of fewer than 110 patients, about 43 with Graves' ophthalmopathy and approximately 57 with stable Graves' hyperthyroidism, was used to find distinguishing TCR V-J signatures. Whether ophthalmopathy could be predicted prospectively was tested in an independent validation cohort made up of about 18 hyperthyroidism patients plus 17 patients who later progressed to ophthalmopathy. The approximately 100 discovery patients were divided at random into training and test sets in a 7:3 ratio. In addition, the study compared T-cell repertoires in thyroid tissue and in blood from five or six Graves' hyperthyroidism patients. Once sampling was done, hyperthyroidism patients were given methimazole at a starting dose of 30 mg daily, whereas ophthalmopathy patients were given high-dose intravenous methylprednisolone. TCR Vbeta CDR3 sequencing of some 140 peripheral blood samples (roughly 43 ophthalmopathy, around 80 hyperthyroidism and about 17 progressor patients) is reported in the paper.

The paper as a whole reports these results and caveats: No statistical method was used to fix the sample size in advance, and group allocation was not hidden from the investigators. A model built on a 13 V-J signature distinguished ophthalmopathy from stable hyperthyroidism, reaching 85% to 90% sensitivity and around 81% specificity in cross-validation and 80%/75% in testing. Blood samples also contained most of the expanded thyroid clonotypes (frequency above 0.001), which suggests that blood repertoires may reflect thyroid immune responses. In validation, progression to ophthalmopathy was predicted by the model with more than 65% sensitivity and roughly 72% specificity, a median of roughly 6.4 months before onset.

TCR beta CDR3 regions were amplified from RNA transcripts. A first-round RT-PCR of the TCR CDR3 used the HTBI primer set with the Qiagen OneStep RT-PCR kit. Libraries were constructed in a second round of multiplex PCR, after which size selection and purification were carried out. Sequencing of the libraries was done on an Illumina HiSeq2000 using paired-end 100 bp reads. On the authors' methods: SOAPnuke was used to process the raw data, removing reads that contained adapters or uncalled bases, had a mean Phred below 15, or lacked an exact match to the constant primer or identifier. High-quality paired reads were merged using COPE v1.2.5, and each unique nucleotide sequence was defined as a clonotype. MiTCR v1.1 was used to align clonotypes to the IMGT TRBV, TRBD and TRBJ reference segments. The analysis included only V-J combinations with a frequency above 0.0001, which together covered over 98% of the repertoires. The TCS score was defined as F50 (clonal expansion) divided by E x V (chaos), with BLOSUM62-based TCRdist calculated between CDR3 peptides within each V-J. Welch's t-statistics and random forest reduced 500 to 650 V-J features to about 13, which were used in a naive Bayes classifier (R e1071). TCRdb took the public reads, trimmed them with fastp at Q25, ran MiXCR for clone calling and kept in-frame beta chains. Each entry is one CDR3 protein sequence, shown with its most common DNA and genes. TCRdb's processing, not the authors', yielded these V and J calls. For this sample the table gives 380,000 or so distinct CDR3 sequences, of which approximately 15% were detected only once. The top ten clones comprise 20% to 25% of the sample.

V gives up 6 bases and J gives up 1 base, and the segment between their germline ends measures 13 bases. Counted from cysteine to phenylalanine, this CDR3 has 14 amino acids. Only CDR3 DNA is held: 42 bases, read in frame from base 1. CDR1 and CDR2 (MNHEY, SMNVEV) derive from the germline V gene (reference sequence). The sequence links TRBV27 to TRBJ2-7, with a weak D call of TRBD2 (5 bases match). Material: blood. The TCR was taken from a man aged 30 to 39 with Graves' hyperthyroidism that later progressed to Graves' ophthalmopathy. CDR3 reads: CASSFLASSYEQYF. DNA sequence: TGTGCCAGCAGCTTCCTAGCATCGTCCTACGAGCAGTACTTC.